The clone carrying this T cell receptor (beta chain) appeared many times. The antigen remains undetermined. The authors amplified TCR beta CDR3 regions, and they did so from RNA transcripts for repertoire sequencing. A first-round RT-PCR used HTBI primers, followed by a second-round multiplex PCR. TCRdb re-derived calls from the multiplex PCR reads in MiXCR, one entry per CDR3 protein. The sample lists about 400,000 distinct CDR3 sequences; under 25% were seen once. Stable hyperthyroidism was defined by absence of ophthalmopathy within 18 months of follow-up. The J segment lost 7 bases and the V segment lost 2 bases, leaving 2 bases of the junction unmatched. The CDR3 sequence is 14 residues long. Germline CDR1 is SEHNR and CDR2 is FQNEAQ (reference sequence). The data stem from a study of Graves' ophthalmopathy and Graves' hyperthyroidism. Findings and caveats of the study: Blood also carried most expanded thyroid clonotypes exceeding 0.001 frequency.

Sequencing input: peripheral blood. This receptor was taken from a woman between 18 and 30 years old with stable Graves' hyperthyroidism. The chain uses TRBV7-9 and TRBJ1-6; TRBD1 agrees at 7 bases. The CDR3 spells CASSLSGQNSPLHF. The CDR3 DNA reads as TGTGCCAGCAGCTTATCGGGACAGAATTCACCCCTCCACTTT.